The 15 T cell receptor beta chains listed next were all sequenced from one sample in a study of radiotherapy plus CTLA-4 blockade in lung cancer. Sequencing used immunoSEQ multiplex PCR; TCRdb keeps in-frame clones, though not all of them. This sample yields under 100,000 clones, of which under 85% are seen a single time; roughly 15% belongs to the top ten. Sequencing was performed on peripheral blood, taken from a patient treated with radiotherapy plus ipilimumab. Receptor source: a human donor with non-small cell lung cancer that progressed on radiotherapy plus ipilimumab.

CDR3 in amino acids: CASSLEGISEKLFF. The CDR3 nucleotides are TGTGCCAGCAGCTTAGAAGGGATTTCTGAAAAACTGTTTTTT. The gene calls are TRBV5-6 and TRBJ1-4, with unresolved D. CDR1 and CDR2 from the germline V gene are SGHDT and YYEEEE. V lost 2 bases, J lost 7 bases, and 12 bases lay in between. There are 14 residues in the CDR3.

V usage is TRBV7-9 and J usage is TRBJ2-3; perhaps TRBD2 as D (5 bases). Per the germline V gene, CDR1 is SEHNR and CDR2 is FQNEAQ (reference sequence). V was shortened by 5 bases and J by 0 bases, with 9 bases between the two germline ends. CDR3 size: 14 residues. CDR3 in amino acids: CASSGLDSTDTQYF. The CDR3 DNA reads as TGTGCCAGCAGCGGACTGGATAGCACAGATACGCAGTATTTT.

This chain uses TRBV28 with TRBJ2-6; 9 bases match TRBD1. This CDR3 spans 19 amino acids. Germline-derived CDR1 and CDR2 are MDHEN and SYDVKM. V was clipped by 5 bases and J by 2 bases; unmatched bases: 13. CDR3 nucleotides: TGTGCCAGCAGTCTCATCACATACACAGGGGGCACTGGGGCCAACGTCCTGACTTTC. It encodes CASSLITYTGGTGANVLTF.

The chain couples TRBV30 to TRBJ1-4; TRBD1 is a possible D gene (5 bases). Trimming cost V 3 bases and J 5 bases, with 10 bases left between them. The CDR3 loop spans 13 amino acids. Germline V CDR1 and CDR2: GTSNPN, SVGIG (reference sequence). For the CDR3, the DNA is TGTGCCTGGAGAACGGGACCAAATGAAAAACTGTTTTTT. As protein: CAWRTGPNEKLFF.

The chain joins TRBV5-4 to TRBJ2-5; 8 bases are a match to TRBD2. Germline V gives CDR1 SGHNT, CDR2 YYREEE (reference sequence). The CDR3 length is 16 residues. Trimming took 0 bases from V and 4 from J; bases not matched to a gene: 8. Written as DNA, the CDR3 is TGTGCCAGCAGCTTGGGGCCCGTAGCGGGGACAGAGACCCAGTACTTC. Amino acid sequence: CASSLGPVAGTETQYF.

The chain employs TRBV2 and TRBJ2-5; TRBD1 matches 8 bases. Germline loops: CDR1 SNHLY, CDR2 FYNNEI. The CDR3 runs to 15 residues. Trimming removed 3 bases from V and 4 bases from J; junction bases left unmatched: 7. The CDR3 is CASSDFETGGETQYF. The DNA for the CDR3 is TGTGCCAGCAGTGATTTCGAAACAGGGGGAGAGACCCAGTACTTC.

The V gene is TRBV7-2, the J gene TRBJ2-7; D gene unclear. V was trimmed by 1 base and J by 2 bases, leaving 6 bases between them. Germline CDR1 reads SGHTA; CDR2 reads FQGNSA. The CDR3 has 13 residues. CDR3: CASSLVGPYEQYF. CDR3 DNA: TGTGCCAGCAGCTTAGTCGGCCCCTACGAGCAGTACTTC. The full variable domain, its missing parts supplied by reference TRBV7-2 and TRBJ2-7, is GAGVSQSPSNKVTEKGKDVELRCDPISGHTALYWYRQSLGQGLEFLIYFQGNSAPDKSGLPSDRFSAERTGGSVSTLTIQRTQQEDSAVYLCASSLVGPYEQYFGPGTRLTVT.

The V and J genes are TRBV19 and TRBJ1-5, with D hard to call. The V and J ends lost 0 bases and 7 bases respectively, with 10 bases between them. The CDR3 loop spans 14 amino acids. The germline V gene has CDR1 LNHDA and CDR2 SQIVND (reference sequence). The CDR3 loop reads CASSIEAKHQPQHF. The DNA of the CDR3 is TGTGCCAGTAGTATAGAAGCCAAACACCAGCCCCAGCATTTT.

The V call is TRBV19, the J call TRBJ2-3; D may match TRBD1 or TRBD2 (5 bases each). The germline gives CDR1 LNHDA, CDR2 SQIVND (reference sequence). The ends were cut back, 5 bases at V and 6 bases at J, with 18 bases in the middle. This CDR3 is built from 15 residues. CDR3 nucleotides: TGTGCCAGTAGTCGAGGGGCCCTAACGGCGGATACGCAGTATTTT. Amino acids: CASSRGALTADTQYF.

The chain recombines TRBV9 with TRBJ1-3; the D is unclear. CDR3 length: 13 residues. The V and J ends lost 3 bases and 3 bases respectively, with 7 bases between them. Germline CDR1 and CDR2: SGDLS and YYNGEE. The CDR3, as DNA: TGTGCCAGCAGCGGAGAAGGTGGAAACACCATATATTTT. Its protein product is CASSGEGGNTIYF.

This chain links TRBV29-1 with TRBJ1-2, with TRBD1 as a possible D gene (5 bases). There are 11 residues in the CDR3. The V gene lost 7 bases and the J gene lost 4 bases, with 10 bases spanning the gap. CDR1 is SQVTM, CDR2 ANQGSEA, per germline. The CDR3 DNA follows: TGCAGCGCCTTGGGGGTCTATGGCTACACCTTC. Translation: CSALGVYGYTF.

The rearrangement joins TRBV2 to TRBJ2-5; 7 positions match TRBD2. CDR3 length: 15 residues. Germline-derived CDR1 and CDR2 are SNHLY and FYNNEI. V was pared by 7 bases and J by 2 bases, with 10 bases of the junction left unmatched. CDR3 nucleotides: TGTGCCAGCACTAAAAGGTTGCGGGAGCAAGAGACCCAGTACTTC. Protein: CASTKRLREQETQYF.

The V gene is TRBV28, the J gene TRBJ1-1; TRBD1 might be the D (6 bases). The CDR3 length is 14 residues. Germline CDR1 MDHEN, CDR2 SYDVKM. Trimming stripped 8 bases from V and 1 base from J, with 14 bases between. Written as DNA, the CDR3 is TGTGCCAGCCCCGGACAGACCGAGAACACTGAAGCTTTCTTT. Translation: CASPGQTENTEAFF. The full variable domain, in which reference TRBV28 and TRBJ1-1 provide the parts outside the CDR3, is DVKVTQSSRYLVKRTGEKVFLECVQDMDHENMFWYRQDPGLGLRLIYFSYDVKMKEKGDIPEGYSVSREKKERFSLILESASTNQTSMYLCASPGQTENTEAFFGQGTRLTVV.

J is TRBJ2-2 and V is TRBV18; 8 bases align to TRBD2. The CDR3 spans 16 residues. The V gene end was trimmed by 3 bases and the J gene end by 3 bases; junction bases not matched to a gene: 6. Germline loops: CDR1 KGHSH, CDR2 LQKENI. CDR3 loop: CASSPRGGPDTGELFF. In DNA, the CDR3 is TGTGCCAGCTCACCCCGCGGGGGGCCCGACACCGGGGAGCTGTTTTTT.

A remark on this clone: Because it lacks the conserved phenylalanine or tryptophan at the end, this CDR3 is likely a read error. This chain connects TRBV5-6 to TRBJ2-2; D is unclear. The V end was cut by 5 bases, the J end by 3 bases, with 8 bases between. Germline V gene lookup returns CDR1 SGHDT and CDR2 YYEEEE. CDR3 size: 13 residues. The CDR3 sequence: CASRLVYTGELFL. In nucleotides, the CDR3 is TGTGCCAGCAGACTGGTGTACACCGGGGAGCTGTTTCTT.